Below are 16 T cell receptor beta chains sequenced from a single sample in a study of shared clonotypes between healthy human individuals. The repertoire was sequenced with immunoSEQ multiplex PCR; TCRdb's copy has only in-frame clones and lacks some. The table shows hundreds of thousands of clones, with more than 95% occurring only once. Sequencing was done on a sample of naive CD4+ T cells sorted from blood. Documented subset: CD45RA+ positively selected. The source of these receptors is a woman aged 25 to 39 in good health.

V usage is TRBV27 and J usage is TRBJ1-2; 7 bases are shared with TRBD1. V was pared by 5 bases and J by 0 bases, with 6 bases of the junction left unmatched. This CDR3 has 15 residues. Germline V gene data show CDR1 as MNHEY and CDR2 as SMNVEV (reference sequence). This chain's CDR3 is CASSPWDRPNYGYTF. The CDR3 DNA follows: TGTGCCAGCAGTCCCTGGGACAGACCTAACTATGGCTACACCTTC.

This chain links TRBV10-3 with TRBJ1-1; the D is unclear. From germline, CDR1 is ENHRY and CDR2 SYGVKD. V was trimmed by 7 bases and J by 5 bases, leaving 14 bases between them. The CDR3 extends over 13 amino acids. CDR3 DNA sequence: TGTGCCATCAAGCCGCGAGAAGAAACTGAAGCTTTCTTT. Protein sequence: CAIKPREETEAFF.

This clone showed up just once. The chain carries TRBV29-1 and TRBJ2-6; no reliable D call. This CDR3 contains 16 residues. CDR1 and CDR2 from the germline V gene are SQVTM and ANQGSEA. The germline V and J ends were trimmed by 5 bases and 5 bases, with 19 bases remaining between them. As DNA, the CDR3 is TGCAGCGTTTCCCATAGCATACAAAGTCGGGCCAACGTCCTGACTTTC. This gives the protein CSVSHSIQSRANVLTF.

The V gene is TRBV11-2, the J gene TRBJ2-1; 8 nucleotides match TRBD1. Per germline, CDR1 SGHAT and CDR2 FQNNGV. The CDR3 extends over 15 amino acids. J lost 5 bases, V lost 5 bases, and 8 bases had no gene match. CDR3 bases: TGTGCCAGCAGCCAACCCGGGACAGGTGACAATGAGCAGTTCTTC. Translated, it gives CASSQPGTGDNEQFF.

This chain joins TRBV19 and TRBJ1-2, with D possibly matching TRBD1 (6 bases). V shed 3 bases and J shed 4 bases, with 9 bases lying between them. The V gene's germline CDR1 is LNHDA and CDR2 SQIVND (reference sequence). This CDR3 contains 13 residues. Here the CDR3 DNA reads TGTGCCAGTAGTATTCCAGGGGTCTATGGCTACACCTTC. Protein product: CASSIPGVYGYTF.

The chain uses TRBV6-5 and TRBJ2-7, with 7 nucleotides matching TRBD1. This CDR3 contains 15 residues. In germline, CDR1 is MNHEY, CDR2 SVGAGI. After removal of 2 bases from V and 2 bases from J, the junction contained 6 bases not matched to a gene. In DNA, the CDR3 is TGTGCCAGCAGTTACCGGGACAGTGGCCCCTACGAGCAGTACTTC. Translated, it gives CASSYRDSGPYEQYF.

The V call is TRBV6-5, the J call TRBJ2-1, with 7 bases aligning to TRBD2. The trim removed 6 bases at V and 0 bases at J, leaving 2 bases unmatched. The CDR3 consists of 14 residues. Per germline, CDR1 MNHEY and CDR2 SVGAGI. CDR3 nucleotides: TGTGCCAGCAGGGGAGGGAGCTCCTACAATGAGCAGTTCTTC. Amino acid sequence: CASRGGSSYNEQFF.

The chain employs TRBV6-1 and TRBJ2-7; 7 nucleotides match TRBD1. CDR3 length: 14 amino acids. Germline V gene sequence: CDR1 MNHNS, CDR2 SASEGT. J was trimmed by 3 bases and V by 6 bases; bases with no gene match: 8. The CDR3 DNA follows: TGTGCCAGCAGGGGGGACAGAACTCTCTACGAGCAGTACTTC. Residues: CASRGDRTLYEQYF.

V gene TRBV5-1 combines with J gene TRBJ2-7, with 10 bases identical to TRBD1. J gave up 3 bases and V 8 bases, and 2 bases lay outside the gene matches. This CDR3 has 12 amino acids. Germline lookup yields CDR1 SGHRS and CDR2 YFSETQ. In DNA form, the CDR3 reads TGCGCCAGTCGGGACAGGGGCTACGAGCAGTACTTC. Translating gives CASRDRGYEQYF.

This clone was seen only once. The V and J genes are TRBV6-5 and TRBJ1-3; D perhaps matches TRBD1 (6 bases). Trimming took 6 bases from V and 4 from J, leaving 13 bases between them. CDR3 length: 14 residues. Germline V lookup: CDR1 MNHEY, CDR2 SVGAGI. As DNA, the CDR3 is TGTGCCAGCAGCCTCACAGGGTTCGGAAACACCATATATTTT. It codes for CASSLTGFGNTIYF.

The chain couples TRBV5-6 to TRBJ2-7, with a possible D match to TRBD2 (5 bases). V lost 4 bases and J 5 bases, leaving 16 bases between the germline ends. The CDR3 is 14 amino acids. Germline assignment: CDR1 SGHDT and CDR2 YYEEEE. This CDR3 is CASSHPSGSHEQYF. DNA of the CDR3: TGTGCCAGCAGCCACCCCTCGGGGTCCCACGAGCAGTACTTC.

This clone is a singleton in its sample. The chain is built from TRBV6-6 and TRBJ1-5; no definite D call. The V end was cut by 5 bases, the J end by 7 bases, with 12 bases between. This CDR3 has 13 amino acids. The germline CDR1 and CDR2 sequences are MNHNY and SVGAGI (reference sequence). In DNA form, the CDR3 reads TGTGCCAGCAGTCGACAAGTTATCCAGCCCCAGCATTTT. Translating it yields CASSRQVIQPQHF.

The V and J genes are TRBV7-8 and TRBJ2-1, with 13 bases identical to TRBD2. This CDR3 contains 14 residues. Looked up from germline, CDR1 is SGHVS and CDR2 is FQNEAQ. With 5 bases clipped from V and 9 bases from J, the junction kept 4 bases outside the gene matches. CDR3 sequence reads: CASSGGTSGIEQFF. In DNA form, the CDR3 reads TGTGCCAGCAGCGGCGGGACTAGCGGGATTGAGCAGTTCTTC.

The V gene is TRBV29-1, the J gene TRBJ1-1; D unresolved. CDR1 and CDR2 from the germline V gene are SQVTM and ANQGSEA. Trimming shortened V by 7 bases and J by 4 bases, and 10 bases separated the two germline ends. This CDR3 has 11 amino acids. CDR3 sequence: CSGQVGTEAFF. The CDR3 region has the DNA TGCAGCGGCCAGGTGGGCACTGAAGCTTTCTTT.

The genes are TRBV6-6 and TRBJ2-7; 8 bases are a match to TRBD1. Germline-derived CDR1 and CDR2 are MNHNY and SVGAGI (reference sequence). The CDR3 runs 12 residues. The V gene end was trimmed by 7 bases and the J gene end by 6 bases; junction bases not matched to a gene: 5. CDR3 nucleotide sequence: TGTGCCAGCAAACAACAGGGGGGCGAGCAGTACTTC. Its translation is CASKQQGGEQYF.

In this sample, this clone turned up once. The rearrangement links TRBV2 to TRBJ2-7, with a weak D call TRBD1 (6 bases). The CDR3 consists of 14 residues. V was clipped by 8 bases and J by 4 bases, with 18 bases between them. Germline V gene sequence: CDR1 SNHLY, CDR2 FYNNEI. CDR3 DNA: TGTGCCAGCGGGACAACGAGTACCTCATACGAGCAGTACTTC. It encodes CASGTTSTSYEQYF.